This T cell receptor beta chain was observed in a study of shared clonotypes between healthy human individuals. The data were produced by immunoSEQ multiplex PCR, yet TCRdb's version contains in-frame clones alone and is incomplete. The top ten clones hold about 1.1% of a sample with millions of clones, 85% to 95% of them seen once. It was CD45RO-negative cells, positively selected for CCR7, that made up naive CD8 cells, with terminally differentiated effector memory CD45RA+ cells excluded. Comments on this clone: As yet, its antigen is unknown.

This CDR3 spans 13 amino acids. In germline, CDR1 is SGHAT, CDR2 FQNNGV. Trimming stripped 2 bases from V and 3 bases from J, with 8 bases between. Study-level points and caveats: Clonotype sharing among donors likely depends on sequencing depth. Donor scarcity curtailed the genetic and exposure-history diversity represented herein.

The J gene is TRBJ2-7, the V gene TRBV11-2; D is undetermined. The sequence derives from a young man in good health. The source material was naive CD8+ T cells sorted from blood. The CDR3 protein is CASSLSPRYEQYF. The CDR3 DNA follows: TGTGCCAGCAGCTTAAGTCCTCGCTACGAGCAGTACTTC. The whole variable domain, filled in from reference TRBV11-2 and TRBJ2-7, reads EAGVAQSPRYKIIEKRQSVAFWCNPISGHATLYWYQQILGQGPKLLIQFQNNGVVDDSQLPKDRFSAERLKGVDSTLKIQPAKLEDSAVYLCASSLSPRYEQYFGPGTRLTVT.